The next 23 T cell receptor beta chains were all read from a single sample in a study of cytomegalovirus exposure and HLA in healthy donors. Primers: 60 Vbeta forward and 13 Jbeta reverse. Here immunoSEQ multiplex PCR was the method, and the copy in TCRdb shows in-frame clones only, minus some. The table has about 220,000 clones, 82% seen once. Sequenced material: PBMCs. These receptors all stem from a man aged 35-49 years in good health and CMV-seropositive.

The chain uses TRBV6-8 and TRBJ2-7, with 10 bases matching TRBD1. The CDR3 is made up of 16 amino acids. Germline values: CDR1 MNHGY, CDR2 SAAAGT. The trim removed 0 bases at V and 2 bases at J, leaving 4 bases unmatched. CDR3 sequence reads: CASSYSRQGATYEQYF. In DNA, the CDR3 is TGTGCCAGCAGTTACTCGAGACAGGGGGCCACCTACGAGCAGTACTTC.

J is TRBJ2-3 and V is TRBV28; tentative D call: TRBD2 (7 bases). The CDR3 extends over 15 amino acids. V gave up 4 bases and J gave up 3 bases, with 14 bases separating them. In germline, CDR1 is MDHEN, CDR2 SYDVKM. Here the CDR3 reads CASSSEEGGTDTQYF. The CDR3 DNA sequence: TGTGCCAGCAGTTCGGAGGAGGGGGGGACAGATACGCAGTATTTT. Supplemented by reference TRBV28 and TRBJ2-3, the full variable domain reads DVKVTQSSRYLVKRTGEKVFLECVQDMDHENMFWYRQDPGLGLRLIYFSYDVKMKEKGDIPEGYSVSREKKERFSLILESASTNQTSMYLCASSSEEGGTDTQYFGPGTRLTVL.

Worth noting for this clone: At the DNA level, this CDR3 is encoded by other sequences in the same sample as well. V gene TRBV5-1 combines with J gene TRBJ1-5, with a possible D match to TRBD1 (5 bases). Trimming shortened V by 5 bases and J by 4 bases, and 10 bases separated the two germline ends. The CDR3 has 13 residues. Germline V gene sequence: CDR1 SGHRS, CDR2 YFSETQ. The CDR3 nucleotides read TGCGCCAGCAGTTCTGACAGTAATCAGCCCCAGCATTTT. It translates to CASSSDSNQPQHF.

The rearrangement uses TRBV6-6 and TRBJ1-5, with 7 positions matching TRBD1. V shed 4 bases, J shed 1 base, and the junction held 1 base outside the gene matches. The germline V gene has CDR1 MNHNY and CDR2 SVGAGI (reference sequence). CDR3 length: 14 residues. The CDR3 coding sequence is TGTGCCAGCAGTTCAGGGGGGAGCAATCAGCCCCAGCATTTT. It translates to CASSSGGSNQPQHF.

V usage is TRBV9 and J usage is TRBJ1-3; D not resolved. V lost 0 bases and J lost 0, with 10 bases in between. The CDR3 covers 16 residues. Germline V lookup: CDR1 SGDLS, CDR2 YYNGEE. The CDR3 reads CASSVGGSRSGNTIYF. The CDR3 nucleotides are TGTGCCAGCAGCGTAGGAGGGAGCCGCTCTGGAAACACCATATATTTT.

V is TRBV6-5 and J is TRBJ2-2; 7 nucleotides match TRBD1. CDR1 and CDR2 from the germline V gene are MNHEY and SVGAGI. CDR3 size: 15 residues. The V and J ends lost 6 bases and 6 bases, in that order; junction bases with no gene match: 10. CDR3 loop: CASRKQDRLAGELFF. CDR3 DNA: TGTGCCAGCAGAAAACAGGACAGGCTGGCCGGGGAGCTGTTTTTT.

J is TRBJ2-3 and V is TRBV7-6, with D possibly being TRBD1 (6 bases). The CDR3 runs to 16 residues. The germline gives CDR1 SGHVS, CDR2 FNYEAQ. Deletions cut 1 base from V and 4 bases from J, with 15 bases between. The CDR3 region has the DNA TGTGCCAGCAGCTTAGGACAGGCCTATGGGGCAGATACGCAGTATTTT. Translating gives CASSLGQAYGADTQYF.

CDR3 amino acids: CASKDRGRGYTF. CDR3 bases: TGTGCCAGCAAAGACAGGGGGCGCGGCTACACCTTC. The chain couples TRBV6-5 to TRBJ1-2; 10 bases fit TRBD1. With V trimmed by 7 bases and J by 8 bases, 4 bases remained unmatched. Germline V gene lookup returns CDR1 MNHEY and CDR2 SVGAGI. The CDR3 extends over 12 amino acids.

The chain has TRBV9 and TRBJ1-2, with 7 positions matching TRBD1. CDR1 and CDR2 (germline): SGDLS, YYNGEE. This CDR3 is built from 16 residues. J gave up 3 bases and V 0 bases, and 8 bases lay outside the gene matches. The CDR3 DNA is TGTGCCAGCAGCGTAGCTACGACAGGGCCCCACTATGGCTACACCTTC. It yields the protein CASSVATTGPHYGYTF. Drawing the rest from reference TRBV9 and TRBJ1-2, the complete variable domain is DSGVTQTPKHLITATGQRVTLRCSPRSGDLSVYWYQQSLDQGLQFLIQYYNGEERAKGNILERFSAQQFPDLHSELNLSSLELGDSALYFCASSVATTGPHYGYTFGSGTRLTVV.

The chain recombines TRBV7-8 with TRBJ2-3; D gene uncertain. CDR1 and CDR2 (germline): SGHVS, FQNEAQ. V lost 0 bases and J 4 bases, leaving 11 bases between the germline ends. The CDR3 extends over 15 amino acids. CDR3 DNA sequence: TGTGCCAGCAGCTTAGCGGGCACAGCCTCAGATACGCAGTATTTT. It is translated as CASSLAGTASDTQYF.

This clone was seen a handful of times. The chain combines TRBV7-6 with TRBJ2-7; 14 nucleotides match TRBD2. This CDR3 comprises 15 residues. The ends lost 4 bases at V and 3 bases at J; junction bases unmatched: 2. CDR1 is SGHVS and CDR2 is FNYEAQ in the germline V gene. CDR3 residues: CASSYGTSGSYEQYF. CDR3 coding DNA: TGTGCCAGCAGCTACGGGACTAGCGGGAGCTACGAGCAGTACTTC.

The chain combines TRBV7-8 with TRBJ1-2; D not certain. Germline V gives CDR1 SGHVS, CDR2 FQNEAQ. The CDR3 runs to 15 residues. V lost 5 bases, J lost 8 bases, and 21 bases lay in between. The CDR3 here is CASSPYLGFLWGYTF. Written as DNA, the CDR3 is TGTGCCAGCAGCCCCTACTTGGGCTTTCTGTGGGGCTACACCTTC.

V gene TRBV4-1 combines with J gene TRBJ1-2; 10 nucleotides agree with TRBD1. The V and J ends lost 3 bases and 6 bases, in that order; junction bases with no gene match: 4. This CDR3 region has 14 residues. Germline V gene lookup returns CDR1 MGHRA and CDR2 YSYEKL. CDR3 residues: CASSQHGTGDGYTF. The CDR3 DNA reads TGCGCCAGCAGCCAGCATGGGACAGGGGATGGCTACACCTTC.

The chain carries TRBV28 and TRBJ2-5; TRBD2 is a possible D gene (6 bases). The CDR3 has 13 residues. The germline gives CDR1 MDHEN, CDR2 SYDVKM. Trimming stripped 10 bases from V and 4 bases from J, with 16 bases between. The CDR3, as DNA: TGTGCCACCTGGGAGAGGGGAGGAGAGACCCAGTACTTC. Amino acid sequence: CATWERGGETQYF. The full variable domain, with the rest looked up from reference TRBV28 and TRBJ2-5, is DVKVTQSSRYLVKRTGEKVFLECVQDMDHENMFWYRQDPGLGLRLIYFSYDVKMKEKGDIPEGYSVSREKKERFSLILESASTNQTSMYLCATWERGGETQYFGPGTRLLVL.

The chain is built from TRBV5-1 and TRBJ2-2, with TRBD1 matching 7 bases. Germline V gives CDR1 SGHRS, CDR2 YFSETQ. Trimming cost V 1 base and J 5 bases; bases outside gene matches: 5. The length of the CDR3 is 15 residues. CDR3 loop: CASSLTGDQTGELFF. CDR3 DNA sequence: TGCGCCAGCAGCTTGACAGGGGATCAGACCGGGGAGCTGTTTTTT. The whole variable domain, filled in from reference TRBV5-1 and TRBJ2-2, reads KAGVTQTPRYLIKTRGQQVTLSCSPISGHRSVSWYQQTPGQGLQFLFEYFSETQRNKGNFPGRFSGRQFSNSRSEMNVSTLELGDSALYLCASSLTGDQTGELFFGEGSRLTVL.

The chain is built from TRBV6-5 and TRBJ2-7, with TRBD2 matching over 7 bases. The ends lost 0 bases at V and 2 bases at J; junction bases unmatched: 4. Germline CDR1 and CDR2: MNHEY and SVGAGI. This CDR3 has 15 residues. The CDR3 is CASSYSGGLAYEQYF. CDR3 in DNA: TGTGCCAGCAGTTACTCGGGGGGGTTAGCCTACGAGCAGTACTTC.

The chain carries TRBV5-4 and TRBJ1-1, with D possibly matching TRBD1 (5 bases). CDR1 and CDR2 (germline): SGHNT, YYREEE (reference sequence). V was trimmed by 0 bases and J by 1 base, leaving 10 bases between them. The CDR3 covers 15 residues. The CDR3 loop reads CASSLEGRRNTEAFF. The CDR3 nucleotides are TGTGCCAGCAGCTTGGAGGGGCGGCGGAACACTGAAGCTTTCTTT.

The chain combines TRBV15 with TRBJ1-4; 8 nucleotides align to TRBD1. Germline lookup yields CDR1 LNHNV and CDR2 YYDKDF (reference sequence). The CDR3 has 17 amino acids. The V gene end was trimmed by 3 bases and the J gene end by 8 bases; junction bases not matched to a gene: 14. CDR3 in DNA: TGTGCCACCAGCAGTACGCCGGGACAGGACTTTTTAGAAAAACTGTTTTTT. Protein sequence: CATSSTPGQDFLEKLFF. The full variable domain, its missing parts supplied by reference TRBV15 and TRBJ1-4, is DAMVIQNPRYQVTQFGKPVTLSCSQTLNHNVMYWYQQKSSQAPKLLFHYYDKDFNNEADTPDNFQSRRPNTSFCFLDIRSPGLGDTAMYLCATSSTPGQDFLEKLFFGSGTQLSVL.

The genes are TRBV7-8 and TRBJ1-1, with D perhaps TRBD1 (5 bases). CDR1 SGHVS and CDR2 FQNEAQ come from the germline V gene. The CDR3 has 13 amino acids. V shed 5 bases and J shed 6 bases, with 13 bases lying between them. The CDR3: CASSPEQVAEAFF. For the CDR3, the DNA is TGTGCCAGCAGCCCCGAACAGGTTGCTGAAGCTTTCTTT.

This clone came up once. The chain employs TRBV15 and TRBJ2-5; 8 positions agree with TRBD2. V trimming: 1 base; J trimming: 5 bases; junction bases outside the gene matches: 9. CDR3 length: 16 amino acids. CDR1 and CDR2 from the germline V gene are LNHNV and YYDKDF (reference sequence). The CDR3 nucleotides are TGTGCCACCAGCAGAGCCCCGGGGGGGGAGTGGGAGACCCAGTACTTC. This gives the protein CATSRAPGGEWETQYF.

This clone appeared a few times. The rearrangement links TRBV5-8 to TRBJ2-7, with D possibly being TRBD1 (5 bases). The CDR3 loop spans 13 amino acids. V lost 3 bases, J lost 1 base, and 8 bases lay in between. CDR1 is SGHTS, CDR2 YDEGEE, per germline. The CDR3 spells CASSSWTSYEQYF. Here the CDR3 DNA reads TGTGCCAGCAGCTCCTGGACATCCTACGAGCAGTACTTC. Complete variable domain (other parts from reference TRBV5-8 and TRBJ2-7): EAGVTQSPTHLIKTRGQQATLRCSPISGHTSVYWYQQALGLGLQFLLWYDEGEERNRGNFPPRFSGRQFPNYSSELNVNALELEDSALYLCASSSWTSYEQYFGPGTRLTVT.

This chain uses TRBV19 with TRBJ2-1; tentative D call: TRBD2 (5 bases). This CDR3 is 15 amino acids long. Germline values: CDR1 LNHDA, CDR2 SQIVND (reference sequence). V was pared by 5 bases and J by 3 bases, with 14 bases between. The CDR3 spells CASSPTVEGYNEQFF. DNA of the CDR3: TGTGCCAGTAGTCCGACGGTCGAGGGCTACAATGAGCAGTTCTTC.

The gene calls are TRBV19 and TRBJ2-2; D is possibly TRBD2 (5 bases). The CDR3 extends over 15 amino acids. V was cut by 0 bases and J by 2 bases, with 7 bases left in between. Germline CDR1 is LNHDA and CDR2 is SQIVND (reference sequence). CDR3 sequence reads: CASSIERANTGELFF. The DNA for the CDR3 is TGTGCCAGTAGTATAGAGCGGGCCAACACCGGGGAGCTGTTTTTT.